The 9 T cell receptor beta chains below all came from one sample that was sequenced in a study of Graves' ophthalmopathy and Graves' hyperthyroidism (dated by TCRdb to the late 2010s). Reads for this sample came from an Illumina HiSeq 2000. For repertoire sequencing, TCR beta CDR3 regions were amplified from RNA transcripts. HTBI primers and the Qiagen OneStep RT-PCR kit were used in a first-round RT-PCR, which was followed by a second-round multiplex PCR, size selection and purification. TCRdb reanalyzed the raw reads on its own, using fastp at Q25 for trimming and MiXCR for clone calling, and kept in-frame beta chains. A single entry per CDR3 protein holds the most common genes and DNA from its merged rows. This sample holds about 700,000 distinct CDR3 sequences; roughly 41% were observed only once. Of the sample, 44% falls within the top ten clones. Sequencing used peripheral blood. Source of these receptors: an adult man with Graves' ophthalmopathy.

In this sample, this clonotype turned up many times. This chain joins TRBV20-1 and TRBJ1-6, with 10 nucleotides matching TRBD1. The CDR3 spans 14 residues. V lost 5 bases to trimming and J lost 7 bases; unmatched junction nucleotides: 5. The germline V gene has CDR1 DFQATT and CDR2 SNEGSKA (reference sequence). In DNA, the CDR3 is TGCAGTGCTCTGGGACAGGGGAGGAATTCACCCCTCCACTTT. It specifies CSALGQGRNSPLHF.

This clonotype has at least ten counts. The V gene is TRBV7-9, the J gene TRBJ2-7; 7 positions agree with TRBD1. The CDR3 consists of 17 residues. Trimming took 4 bases from V and 2 from J; bases not matched to a gene: 14. Per the germline V gene, CDR1 is SEHNR and CDR2 is FQNEAQ (reference sequence). CDR3: CASSSRTDRDQAYEQYF. The CDR3 DNA sequence: TGTGCCAGCAGCTCACGAACCGACAGGGATCAGGCCTACGAGCAGTACTTC.

This clonotype is a singleton in its sample. A much more abundant neighbour one base away suggests this may be a read error. The chain joins TRBV15 to TRBJ2-1; 7 nucleotides line up with TRBD2. Trimming at V came to 1 base and at J to 10 bases, leaving 10 bases not matched to a gene. The length of the CDR3 is 15 residues. Per germline, CDR1 LNHNV and CDR2 YYDKDF (reference sequence). The CDR3 spells CATSRARGSWDEQFF. The CDR3 nucleotides read TGTGCCACCAGCAGAGCTCGCGGGAGTTGGGACGAGCAGTTCTTC.

In DNA, the CDR3 is TGCAGTGCTTCCGGGACGGTGCTATCTGGAAACACCATATATTTT. This encodes CSASGTVLSGNTIYF. This chain links TRBV20-1 with TRBJ1-3; tentatively, D is TRBD1 (5 bases). CDR3 length equals 15 residues. V dropped 5 bases and J dropped 1 base, with 15 bases sitting between them. Germline V gene data show CDR1 as DFQATT and CDR2 as SNEGSKA (reference sequence).

The genes are TRBV15 and TRBJ1-2; D uncertain. The CDR3 extends over 13 amino acids. From germline, CDR1 is LNHNV and CDR2 YYDKDF (reference sequence). V was pared by 10 bases and J by 2 bases, with 14 bases between. CDR3 sequence: CASVLRENYGYTF. DNA for the CDR3: TGTGCCAGCGTGCTCCGGGAGAACTATGGCTACACCTTC.

This clonotype has more than one count but fewer than ten. V gene TRBV7-9 combines with J gene TRBJ2-2; D possibly corresponds to TRBD1 (6 bases). The CDR3 is made up of 14 amino acids. The V gene's germline CDR1 is SEHNR and CDR2 FQNEAQ (reference sequence). V gave up 9 bases and J gave up 6 bases, with 17 bases separating them. CDR3: CASSFQGLAGELFF. The DNA for the CDR3 is TGTGCCAGTAGTTTCCAGGGGCTGGCCGGGGAGCTGTTTTTT.

The CDR3 sequence: CSAATSGPSYEQYF. CDR3 sequence (DNA): TGCAGTGCCGCGACTAGCGGTCCTTCCTACGAGCAGTACTTC. The rearrangement links TRBV20-1 to TRBJ2-7; 9 positions match TRBD2. Trimming removed 6 bases from V and 1 base from J; junction bases left unmatched: 7. The germline gives CDR1 DFQATT, CDR2 SNEGSKA (reference sequence). This CDR3 is built from 14 residues.

About this clonotype itself: A junction boundary mismatches the germline segment, possibly from a read error. The chain carries TRBV20-1 and TRBJ2-5, with a tentative D call TRBD1 (6 bases). The CDR3 is 13 residues long. CDR1 is DFQATT and CDR2 is SNEGSKA in the germline V gene (reference sequence). In DNA form, the CDR3 reads TGCAGTGCAATACAGGGATTGCCAGAGACCCAGTGCTTC. It codes for CSAIQGLPETQCF.

Notes on this clonotype: This may be a read error, as it is one base from a much larger clone. The gene calls are TRBV2 and TRBJ2-5, with D uncertain. This CDR3 has 13 amino acids. Germline lookup yields CDR1 SNHLY and CDR2 FYNNEI. V was shortened by 6 bases and J by 7 bases, with 15 bases between the two germline ends. CDR3 residues: CASRGGVTWTQYF. CDR3 bases: TGTGCCAGCAGGGGCGGAGTTACATGGACCCAGTACTTC.